This T cell receptor beta chain was recovered during a study of control samples from healthy donors and cancer patients. Here immunoSEQ multiplex PCR was the method, and the copy in TCRdb shows in-frame clones only, minus some. The sample consists of 50,000 to 70,000 clones, roughly 87% of them appearing once. Trimming cost V 5 bases and J 10 bases; bases outside gene matches: 6. The CDR3 contains 13 residues. Germline V gene data show CDR1 as SGHNT and CDR2 as YENEEA. Material for sequencing was blood. The sequence derives from a man between 50 and 59 years old in good health. The rearrangement joins TRBV11-3 to TRBJ2-1; TRBD1 matches 9 bases. The CDR3 region is CASSPQGAGEQFF. The CDR3 bases are TGTGCCAGCAGCCCACAGGGGGCTGGGGAGCAGTTCTTC.